The entry below gives a single T cell receptor beta chain sequence along with its context. Its binding antigen is unknown. Base quality data are lacking; no much larger clone is found one base away. The donors were healthy, HIV-negative adults with no recently reported acute infections or vaccinations. Only Caucasian adults living in Nashville, Tennessee, USA were represented among the donors. CD4+ T cells were enriched through magnetic negative selection, after which naive cells were positively selected on CD45RA and the remaining negative fraction served as the memory subset. Blood was collected by leukapheresis, and PBMCs were isolated by Ficoll-Histopaque density gradient centrifugation and then cryopreserved in liquid nitrogen vapor phase. Analytical flow cytometry was used to check the purity and quantity of each magnetically sorted T cell population. Genomic DNA was isolated from every sorted fraction and measured by UV absorbance on a Nanodrop 2000c.

The junction shows trimming of 2 bases on V and 3 bases on J, and the gene matches do not reach 13 bases of it. From its cysteine to its phenylalanine, the CDR3 spans 20 amino acids. Just CDR3 DNA is preserved here, 60 bases in frame from base 1. From a lookup of the germline V gene, CDR1 and CDR2 are ENHRY and SYGVKD. Using the deep immunoSEQ assay, multiplex PCR amplified TCR CDR3 regions from genomic DNA. For each cell subset, the extracted genomic DNA was distributed evenly across all wells of several immunoSEQ 96-well plates, and each plate served as one replicate. Each replicate PCR for sorted subsets received approximately 200 ng genomic DNA, equal to about 30,000 T cell genomes. Purified libraries were measured with a Qubit 3.0 fluorometer, size-checked on a Bioanalyzer 2100, and measured again with the KAPA Library Quantification kit. A separate single-read 150-cycle Illumina NextSeq 550 flow cell was used to sequence each immunoSEQ 96-well plate. The authors' pipeline ran thus. Because the immunoSEQ output held only junctional sequences and lacked quality scores, the filtering could not match the filtering applied to full-length reads. To assign V/J genes and CDR3, sequences were annotated using PyIR, a Python wrapper for IgBLAST v1.9, with IMGT germline references. Reads were removed for weak V/J assignments (E-value above 1e-6), missing CDR3, stop codons, out-of-frame junctions, or ambiguous translated residues. V3J clonotypes were defined as sequences sharing an identical inferred V gene, J gene, and CDR3 amino acid sequence. The percentage overlap between two repertoires was calculated by dividing the number of shared unique clonotypes by the size of the smaller repertoire. Richness of each repertoire was evaluated using RTK rarefaction, the Chao1 estimator, and Recon v2.1 estimates of unobserved clonotypes. For all TCRbeta clonotypes obtained by the gDNA method from a handful of donors, generation probabilities were computed with OLGA. The table was pulled from immuneACCESS by TCRdb, which kept in-frame rearrangements only. Such tables lose some clones; where checked, under half of the loss comes from unresolved V genes, and the rest has no known cause. The D gene and trimming were derived from the DNA, and the V and J assignments and clone size from that table. The sample data list around 1.6 million clones, and 98% of these were observed just once. Around 0.47% of the sample is held by the ten biggest clonotypes.

This sample was taken from a study of shared clonotypes between healthy human individuals (dated by TCRdb to 2019 to 2021). About the investigation overall: The cohort comprised a couple of women and a few men aged 18 to 49 years. To increase sequencing depth and limit assay-specific biases, TCR repertoire library preparation and sequencing were carried out by different laboratories using diverse techniques. Per donor, leukapheresis produced somewhere between about 0.9 and 9 billion PBMCs. For each donor, CD4 naive and CD4 memory were each given three plates, CD8 naive was given two plates, and CD8 memory was given one plate. Blood TCR repertoires of five healthy adults were deeply sequenced to estimate repertoire size and the extent of clonotype sharing between individuals.

Overall study outcomes, separate from this receptor: Rarefaction of sorted-subset datasets indicated incomplete sequencing despite the large sequencing depth. When a few donors were compared, the shared fraction of clonotypes was around 5% for naive CD4, roughly 3.4% for naive CD8, more than 2% for memory CD4, and 0.35% to 0.4% for memory CD8. Compared with non-shared clonotypes, the clonotypes found in all four sorted-subset donors had higher generation probabilities. Pairwise subsampling indicated that sequencing depth was expected to affect the degree of clonotype sharing among donors. Estimated clonotype richness was generally larger for naive than for memory subsets. Only blood was sampled, and tissue TCR repertoires likely differ from those in blood. Because the study included only a small number of donors, the genetic and exposure-history diversity represented was limited.

The rearranged chain carries TRBV10-3 and TRBJ2-6; 10 central nucleotides agree with TRBD2. The sequencing input was naive CD4+ T cells sorted from blood. Reading the label with the study, this specimen's cell subset or site is: CD45RA+ positively selected. The receptor's source is a man aged 25 to 45 in good health. At the DNA level, the sequence is TGTGCCATCAGTGAGCATACCGGGACTAGCGACCTTCTTGGGGCCAACGTCCTGACTTTC. Its product reads: CAISEHTGTSDLLGANVLTF.